This T cell receptor (beta chain) was recovered during a study of cytomegalovirus exposure and HLA in healthy donors. Study conclusions and caveats: One later analysis reportedly identified an Asian-associated ancestry cluster that showed fewer N-insertions than the approximately 670-donor mean.

Worth noting for this clone: Its specificity is not known.

Use of 60 Vbeta and 13 Jbeta primers characterized the PCR. Assay: immunoSEQ multiplex PCR; the TCRdb copy retains only in-frame clones and omits some. This sample carries 49,000 or so clones, with 20% to 30% going to the ten biggest clones. Germline assignment: CDR1 SNHLY and CDR2 FYNNEI. The CDR3 runs 15 residues. Trimming cost V 1 base and J 5 bases; bases outside gene matches: 1. Sequenced material: PBMCs. This clonotype was obtained from a man aged 35 to 55 in good health and CMV-seropositive. The chain combines TRBV2 with TRBJ1-6, with 8 bases aligning to TRBD1. This chain's CDR3 is CASSEGTGNNSPLHF. The CDR3 coding sequence is TGTGCCAGCAGTGAAGGGACAGGGAATAATTCACCCCTCCACTTT.